This TCR beta chain was sequenced in a study of blood T cells in healthy people across ages. The study's findings and limits: The study could not conclusively compare naive and antigen-experienced cells, given its unsorted PBMCs.

V lost 2 bases and J lost 0, with 11 bases in between. This CDR3 is 15 amino acids long. In germline, CDR1 is SGHKS, CDR2 YYEKEE (reference sequence). This clonotype was seen a few times. Its antigen remains unidentified. Primers used in a second PCR of about 6 to 11 cycles were a sample-barcoded 5' primer and a J-beta primer mix. The authors tagged each cDNA molecule using a template-switch adaptor with 12 random nucleotides. MiXCR, run by TCRdb on the 5' RACE reads, gives a single entry per CDR3 protein. The table includes 650,000 to 800,000 distinct CDR3 sequences, around 42% detected once. The chain links TRBV5-5 to TRBJ2-5; either TRBD1 or TRBD2 may supply D (5 bases each). The receptor comes from a man in his sixties in good health. Sequences were obtained from blood. CDR3 loop: CASSFQVGDQETQYF. In nucleotides, the CDR3 is TGTGCCAGCAGCTTCCAGGTGGGGGACCAAGAGACCCAGTACTTC.